This TCR beta chain was captured in a study of shared clonotypes between healthy human individuals. The table came from immunoSEQ multiplex PCR; TCRdb's copy has only in-frame clones and leaves some out. This table has some 2,500,000 clones, around 90% appearing once. Turning to this clone: No antigen is known for it.

Study-wide results and caveats: What naive subsets generally showed was a larger estimated richness than memory subsets showed. The study's rarefaction showed incomplete sorted-subset sequencing despite large depth. Sampling involved blood alone; tissue repertoires likely differ.

With 3 bases clipped from V and 4 bases from J, the junction kept 7 bases outside the gene matches. The CDR3 totals 15 residues. From germline, CDR1 is GTSNPN and CDR2 SVGIG (reference sequence). The material sequenced was naive CD4+ T cells from PBMCs. As for subset: CD45RA+ positively selected. This TCR derives from a man aged 18 to 30 in good health. Some clones in this sample may be carry-over from other donors' samples. This sequence joins TRBV30 and TRBJ2-2; 8 nucleotides align to TRBD1. The CDR3 nucleotides read TGTGCCTGGAGGCAGGACAGGGCCTCCACCGGGGAGCTGTTTTTT. Its protein is CAWRQDRASTGELFF.